This entry lists 3 T cell receptor beta chains sequenced from one sample in a study of T cell repertoires in cytomegalovirus infection. Their target antigens are unknown. One entry per CDR3 protein, called by TCRdb with MiXCR from the reads. The sample has about 330,000 distinct CDR3 sequences; about 35% are singletons. Material: cultured PBMCs, obtained from culture after CMV antigen stimulation. The receptors come from a human donor in good health (CMV status not recorded). Some clones in this sample may be carry-over from other donors' samples.

The J gene is TRBJ1-5, the V gene TRBV6-1, with TRBD1 identical over 7 bases. Germline V gene data show CDR1 as MNHNS and CDR2 as SASEGT. V lost 8 bases and J lost 0; bases outside the gene matches: 10. CDR3 length: 16 amino acids. CDR3 in amino acids: CASRLNRGVSNQPQHF. In DNA, the CDR3 is TGTGCCAGCCGACTAAACAGGGGAGTTAGCAATCAGCCCCAGCATTTT.

The chain couples TRBV4-1 to TRBJ1-2; D is ambiguous. The CDR3 runs 13 residues. V lost 0 bases and J 8 bases, leaving 10 bases between the germline ends. The germline gives CDR1 MGHRA, CDR2 YSYEKL. The CDR3 loop is CASSQDPLGGYTF. The DNA for the CDR3 is TGCGCCAGCAGCCAAGACCCCCTTGGGGGCTACACCTTC.

V and J are TRBV19 and TRBJ1-2; TRBD1 agrees at 7 bases. The germline CDR1 and CDR2 sequences are LNHDA and SQIVND (reference sequence). The CDR3 length is 13 residues. V trimming: 7 bases; J trimming: 6 bases; junction bases outside the gene matches: 8. Here the CDR3 reads CASMTGLGDGYTF. CDR3 nucleotides: TGTGCCAGTATGACAGGGTTAGGCGATGGCTACACCTTC.